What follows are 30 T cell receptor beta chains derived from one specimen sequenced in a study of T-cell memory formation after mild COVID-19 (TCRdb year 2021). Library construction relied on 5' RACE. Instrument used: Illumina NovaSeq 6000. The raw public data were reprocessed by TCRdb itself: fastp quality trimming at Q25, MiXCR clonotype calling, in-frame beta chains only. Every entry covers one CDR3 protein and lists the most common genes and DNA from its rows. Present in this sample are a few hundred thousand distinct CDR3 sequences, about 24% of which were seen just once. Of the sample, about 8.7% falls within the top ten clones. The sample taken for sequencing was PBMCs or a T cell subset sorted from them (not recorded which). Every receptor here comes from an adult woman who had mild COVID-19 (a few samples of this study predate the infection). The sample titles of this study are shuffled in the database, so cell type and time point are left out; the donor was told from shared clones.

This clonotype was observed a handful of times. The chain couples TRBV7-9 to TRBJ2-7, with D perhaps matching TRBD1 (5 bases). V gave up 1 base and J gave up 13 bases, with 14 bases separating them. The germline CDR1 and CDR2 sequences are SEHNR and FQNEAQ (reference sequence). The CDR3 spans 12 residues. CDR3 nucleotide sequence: TGTGCCAGCAGCTTAGAGCCCCAGGGATGTTACTTC. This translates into CASSLEPQGCYF.

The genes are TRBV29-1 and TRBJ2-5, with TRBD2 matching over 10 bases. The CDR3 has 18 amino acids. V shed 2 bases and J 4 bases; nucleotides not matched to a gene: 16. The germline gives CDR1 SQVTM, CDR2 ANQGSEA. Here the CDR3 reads CSVEKGLAGASRVETQYF. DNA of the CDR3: TGCAGCGTTGAAAAAGGGCTAGCGGGAGCCTCGAGGGTAGAGACCCAGTACTTC.

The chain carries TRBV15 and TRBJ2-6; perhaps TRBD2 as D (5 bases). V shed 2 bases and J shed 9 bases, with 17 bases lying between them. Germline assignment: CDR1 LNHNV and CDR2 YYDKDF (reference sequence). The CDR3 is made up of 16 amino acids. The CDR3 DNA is TGTGCCACCAGCAGATCAGGCGAATGGGGAGTCAACGTCCTGACTTTC. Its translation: CATSRSGEWGVNVLTF.

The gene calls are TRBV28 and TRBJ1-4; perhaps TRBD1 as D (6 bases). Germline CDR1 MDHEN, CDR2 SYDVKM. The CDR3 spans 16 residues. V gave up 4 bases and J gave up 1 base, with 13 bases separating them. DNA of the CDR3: TGTGCCAGCAGTTCCCCTGACAGGCGAACTAATGAAAAACTGTTTTTT. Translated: CASSSPDRRTNEKLFF.

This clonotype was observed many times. The CDR3 sequence is CASSLGANNEQFF. Written as DNA, the CDR3 is TGCGCCAGCAGCTTGGGGGCCAACAATGAGCAGTTCTTC. This chain uses TRBV5-1 with TRBJ2-1; unclear D gene. The germline V gene has CDR1 SGHRS and CDR2 YFSETQ. The V and J ends lost 0 bases and 5 bases respectively, with 6 bases between them. The CDR3 consists of 13 residues. Together with reference TRBV5-1 and TRBJ2-1, the CDR3 gives the full variable domain: KAGVTQTPRYLIKTRGQQVTLSCSPISGHRSVSWYQQTPGQGLQFLFEYFSETQRNKGNFPGRFSGRQFSNSRSEMNVSTLELGDSALYLCASSLGANNEQFFGPGTRLTVL.

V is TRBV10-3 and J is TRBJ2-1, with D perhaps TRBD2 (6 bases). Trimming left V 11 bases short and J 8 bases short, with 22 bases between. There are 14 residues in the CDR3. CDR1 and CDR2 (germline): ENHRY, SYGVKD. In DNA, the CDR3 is TGTGCCTCGCGGCGGGGTAGCATTGGCGATGAGCAGTTCTTC. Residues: CASRRGSIGDEQFF.

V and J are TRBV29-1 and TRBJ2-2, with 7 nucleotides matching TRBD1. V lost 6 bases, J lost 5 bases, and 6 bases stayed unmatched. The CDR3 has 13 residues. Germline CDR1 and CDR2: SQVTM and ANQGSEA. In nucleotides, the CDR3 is TGCAGCGTATCAGGGGGAGTAACCGGGGAGCTGTTTTTT. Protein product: CSVSGGVTGELFF.

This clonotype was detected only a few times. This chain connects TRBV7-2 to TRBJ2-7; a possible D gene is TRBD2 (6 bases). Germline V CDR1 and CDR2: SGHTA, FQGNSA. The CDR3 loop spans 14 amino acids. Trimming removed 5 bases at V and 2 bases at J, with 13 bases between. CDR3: CASSLRESPYEQYF. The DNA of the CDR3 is TGTGCCAGCAGCCTACGGGAGTCCCCCTACGAGCAGTACTTC.

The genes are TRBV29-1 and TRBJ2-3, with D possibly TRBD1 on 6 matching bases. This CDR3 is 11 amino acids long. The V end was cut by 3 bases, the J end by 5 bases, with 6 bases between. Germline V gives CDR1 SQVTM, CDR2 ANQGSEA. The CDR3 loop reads CSVDRGDTQYF. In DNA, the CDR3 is TGCAGCGTTGACAGGGGAGATACGCAGTATTTT.

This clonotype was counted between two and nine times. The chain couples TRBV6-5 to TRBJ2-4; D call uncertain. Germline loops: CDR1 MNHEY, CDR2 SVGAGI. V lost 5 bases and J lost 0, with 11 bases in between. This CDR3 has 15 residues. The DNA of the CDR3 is TGTGCCAGCAGTCAACCCGGTGCAGCCAAAAACATTCAGTACTTC. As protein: CASSQPGAAKNIQYF.

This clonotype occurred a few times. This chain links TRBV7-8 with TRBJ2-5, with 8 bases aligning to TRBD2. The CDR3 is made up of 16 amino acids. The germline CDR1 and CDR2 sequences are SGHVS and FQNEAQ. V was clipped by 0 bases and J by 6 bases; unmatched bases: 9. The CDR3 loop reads CASSLAVWREAKTQYF. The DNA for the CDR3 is TGTGCCAGCAGCTTAGCGGTTTGGCGGGAGGCCAAGACCCAGTACTTC.

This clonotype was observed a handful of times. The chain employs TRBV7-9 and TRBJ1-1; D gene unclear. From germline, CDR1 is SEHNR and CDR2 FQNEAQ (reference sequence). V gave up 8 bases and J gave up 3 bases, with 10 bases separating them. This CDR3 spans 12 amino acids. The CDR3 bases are TGTGCCAGCCGGCCTCGGGACACTGAAGCTTTCTTT. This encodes CASRPRDTEAFF.

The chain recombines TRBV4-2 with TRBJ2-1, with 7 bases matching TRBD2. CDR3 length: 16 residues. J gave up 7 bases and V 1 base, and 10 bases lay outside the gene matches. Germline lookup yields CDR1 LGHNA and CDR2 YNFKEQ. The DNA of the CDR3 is TGTGCCAGCAGCCAAGGAGGAGCGGGAATAGTGAATGAGCAGTTCTTC. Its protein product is CASSQGGAGIVNEQFF.

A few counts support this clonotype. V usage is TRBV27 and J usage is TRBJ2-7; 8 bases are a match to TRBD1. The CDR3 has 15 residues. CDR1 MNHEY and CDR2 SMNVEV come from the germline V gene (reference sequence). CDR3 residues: CAHAGMDRAVYEQYF. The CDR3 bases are TGTGCTCATGCCGGGATGGACAGGGCGGTCTACGAGCAGTACTTC.

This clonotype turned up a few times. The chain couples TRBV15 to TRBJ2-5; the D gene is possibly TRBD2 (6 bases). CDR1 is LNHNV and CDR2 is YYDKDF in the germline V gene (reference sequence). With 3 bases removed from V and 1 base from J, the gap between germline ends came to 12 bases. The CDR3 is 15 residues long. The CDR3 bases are TGTGCCACCAGCAGTGGGGGGAACCCCCAAGAGACCCAGTACTTC. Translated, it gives CATSSGGNPQETQYF.

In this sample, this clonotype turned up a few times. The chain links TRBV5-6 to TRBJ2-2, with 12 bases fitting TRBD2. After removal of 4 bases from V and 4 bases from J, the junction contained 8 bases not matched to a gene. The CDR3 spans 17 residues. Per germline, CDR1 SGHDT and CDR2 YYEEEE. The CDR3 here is CASSPSLAGGRTGELFF. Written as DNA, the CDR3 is TGTGCCAGCAGCCCGTCACTAGCGGGGGGTCGCACCGGGGAGCTGTTTTTT.

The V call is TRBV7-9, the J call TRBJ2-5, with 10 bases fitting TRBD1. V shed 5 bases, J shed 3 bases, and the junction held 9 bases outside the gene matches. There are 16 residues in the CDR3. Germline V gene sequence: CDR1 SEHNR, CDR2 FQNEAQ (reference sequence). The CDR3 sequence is CASSLSDGTGEETQYF. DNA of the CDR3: TGTGCCAGCAGCCTCTCTGACGGGACAGGGGAAGAGACCCAGTACTTC.

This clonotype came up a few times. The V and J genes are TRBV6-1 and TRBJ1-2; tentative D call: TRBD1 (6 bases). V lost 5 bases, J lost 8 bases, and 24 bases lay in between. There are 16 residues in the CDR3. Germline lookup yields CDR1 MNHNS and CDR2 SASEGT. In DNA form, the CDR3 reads TGTGCCAGCAGTTTTTCGGGACAAGGGCCCTTTGGGGGCTACACCTTC. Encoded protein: CASSFSGQGPFGGYTF.

DNA of the CDR3: TGCGCCAGCAGCTTTGGGACAGGGAAGTTCGAGCAGTACTTC. Amino acids: CASSFGTGKFEQYF. This rearrangement joins TRBV5-1 to TRBJ2-7; 9 nucleotides line up with TRBD1. Germline-derived CDR1 and CDR2 are SGHRS and YFSETQ. Trimming at V came to 2 bases and at J to 6 bases, leaving 6 bases not matched to a gene. The CDR3 runs 14 residues.

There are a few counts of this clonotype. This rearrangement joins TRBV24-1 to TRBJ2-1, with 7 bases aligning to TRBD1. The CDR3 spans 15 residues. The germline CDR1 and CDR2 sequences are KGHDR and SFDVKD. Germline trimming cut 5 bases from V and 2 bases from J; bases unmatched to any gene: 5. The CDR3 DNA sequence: TGTGCCACCAGTGCAGCGACAGGGACCTACAATGAGCAGTTCTTC. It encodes CATSAATGTYNEQFF.

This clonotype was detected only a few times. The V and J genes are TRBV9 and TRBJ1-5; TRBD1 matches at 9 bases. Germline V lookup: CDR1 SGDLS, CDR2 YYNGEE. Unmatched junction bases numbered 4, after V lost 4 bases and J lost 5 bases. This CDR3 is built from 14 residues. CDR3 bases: TGTGCCAGCAGCCTTGGGACAGGGCATCAGCCCCAGCATTTT. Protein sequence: CASSLGTGHQPQHF.

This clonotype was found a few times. This CDR3 is CASSYRGGPGTNEKLFF. CDR3 nucleotides: TGTGCCAGCAGTTACCGGGGGGGCCCGGGTACTAATGAAAAACTGTTTTTT. The V call is TRBV6-6, the J call TRBJ1-4; D may be TRBD1 (6 bases). Germline V gene data show CDR1 as MNHNY and CDR2 as SVGAGI (reference sequence). V dropped 2 bases and J dropped 2 bases, with 15 bases sitting between them. The CDR3 extends over 17 amino acids.

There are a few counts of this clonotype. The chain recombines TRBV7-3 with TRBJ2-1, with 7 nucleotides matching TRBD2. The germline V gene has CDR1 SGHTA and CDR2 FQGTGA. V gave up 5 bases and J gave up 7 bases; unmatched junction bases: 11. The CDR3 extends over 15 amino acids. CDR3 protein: CASSPGLAEPNEQFF. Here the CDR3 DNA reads TGTGCCAGCAGCCCAGGGCTAGCGGAACCTAATGAGCAGTTCTTC.

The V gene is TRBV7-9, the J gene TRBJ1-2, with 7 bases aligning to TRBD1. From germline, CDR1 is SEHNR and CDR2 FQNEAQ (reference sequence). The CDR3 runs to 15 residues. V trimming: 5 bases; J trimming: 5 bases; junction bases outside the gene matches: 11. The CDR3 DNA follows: TGTGCCAGCAGCCCAGGGGGGTCGAGGTCATATGGCTACACCTTC. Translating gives CASSPGGSRSYGYTF.

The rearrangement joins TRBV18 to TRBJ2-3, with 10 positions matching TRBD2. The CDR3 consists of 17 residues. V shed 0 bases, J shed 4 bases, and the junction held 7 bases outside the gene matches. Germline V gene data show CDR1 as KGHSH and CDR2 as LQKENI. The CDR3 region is CASSPPTSGKLPDTQYF. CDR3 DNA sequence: TGTGCCAGCTCACCACCCACTAGCGGGAAACTCCCAGATACGCAGTATTTT. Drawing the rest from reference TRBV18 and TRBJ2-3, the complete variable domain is NAGVMQNPRHLVRRRGQEARLRCSPMKGHSHVYWYRQLPEEGLKFMVYLQKENIIDESGMPKERFSAEFPKEGPSILRIQQVVRGDSAAYFCASSPPTSGKLPDTQYFGPGTRLTVL.

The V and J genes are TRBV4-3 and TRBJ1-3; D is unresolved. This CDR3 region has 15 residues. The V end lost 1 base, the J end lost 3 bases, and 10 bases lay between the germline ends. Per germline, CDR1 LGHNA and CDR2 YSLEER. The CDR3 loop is CASSQVIGVGNTIYF. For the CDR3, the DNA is TGCGCCAGCAGCCAAGTTATAGGAGTTGGAAACACCATATATTTT.

CDR3 bases: TGCGCCAGCAGCCGCGTGGGAAACACCATATATTTT. This encodes CASSRVGNTIYF. The genes are TRBV4-1 and TRBJ1-3; D remains unclear. From germline, CDR1 is MGHRA and CDR2 YSYEKL. The CDR3 runs to 12 residues. Deletions cut 4 bases from V and 4 bases from J, with 5 bases between.

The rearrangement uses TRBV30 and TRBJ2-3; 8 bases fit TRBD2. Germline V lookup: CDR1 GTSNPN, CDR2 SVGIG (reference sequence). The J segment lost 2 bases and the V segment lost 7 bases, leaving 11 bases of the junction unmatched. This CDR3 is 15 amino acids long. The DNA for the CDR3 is TGTGCCTTCTCGCACCCCGGGGGGGCCACAGATACGCAGTATTTT. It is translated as CAFSHPGGATDTQYF.

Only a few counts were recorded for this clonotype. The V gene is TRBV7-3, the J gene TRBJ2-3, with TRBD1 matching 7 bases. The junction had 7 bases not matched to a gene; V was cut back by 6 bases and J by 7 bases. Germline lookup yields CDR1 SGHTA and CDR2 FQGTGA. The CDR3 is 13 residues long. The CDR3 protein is CASSSDRKNTQYF. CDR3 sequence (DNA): TGTGCCAGCAGTTCGGACAGGAAAAATACGCAGTATTTT.

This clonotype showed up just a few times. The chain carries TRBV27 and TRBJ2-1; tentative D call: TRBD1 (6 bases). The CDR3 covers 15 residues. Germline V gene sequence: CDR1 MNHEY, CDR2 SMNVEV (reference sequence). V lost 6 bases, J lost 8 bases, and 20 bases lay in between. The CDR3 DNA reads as TGTGCCAGCAGCCTTGGGCAGGGGAATATCGATGAGCAGTTCTTC. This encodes CASSLGQGNIDEQFF.